A selection of T cell receptor beta chains follows, all from one sample in a study of T cell responses to AZD1222 COVID-19 vaccine. The protocol was immunoSEQ multiplex PCR, while the TCRdb copy is restricted to in-frame clones and leaves out a portion. This sample carries approximately 110,000 clones, about 88% of them seen once, and the ten largest clones take approximately 9.3%. The material was peripheral blood, obtained on day 0 of AZD1222 vaccination. The receptors originated from an adult in good health. Each CDR3 is given with its conserved first and last residue. The order of the fields is clone size, CDR3 length, V gene, J gene, D gene, CDR3 DNA, CDR3 protein. A D gene is named only where the DNA matches it firmly. Rows may omit the clone size; those that give it use once, few, many or a size class.

once	13	TRBV18	TRBJ2-2	.	TGTGCCAGCTCACAGGGCAGCACCGGGGAGCTGTTTTTT	CASSQGSTGELFF
few	13	TRBV30	TRBJ2-7	.	TGTGCCTTGCGCCGGGCAGGGGCCTACGAGCAGTACTTC	CALRRAGAYEQYF
.	15	TRBV11-3	TRBJ2-6	.	TGTGCCAGCAGCTATCCCGGAGGTGGGGCCAACGTCCTGACTTTC	CASSYPGGGANVLTF
.	13	TRBV15	TRBJ1-2	.	TGTGCCACCCGAGGGGGGGGAGACTATGGCTACACCTTC	CATRGGGDYGYTF
.	13	TRBV19	TRBJ2-7	.	TGTGCCAGTAGTCACGAACGGCCCTACGAGCAGTACTTC	CASSHERPYEQYF
few	12	TRBV25-1	TRBJ1-1	.	TGTGCCAGCAGTGAAATGAACACTGAAGCTTTCTTT	CASSEMNTEAFF
.	13	TRBV6-2/TRBV6-3	TRBJ2-3	.	TGTGCCAGCAGTTACCCACCGGTAGATACGCAGTATTTT	CASSYPPVDTQYF
.	13	TRBV5-1	TRBJ1-1	.	TGCGCCAGCAGCAACAGACCCGAAGTTGAAGCTTTCTTT	CASSNRPEVEAFF
.	17	TRBV9	TRBJ2-6	.	TGTGCCAGCAGCCCCTCCTTGGCCAGCTCTGGGGCCAACGTCCTGACTTTC	CASSPSLASSGANVLTF
.	12	TRBV12-3/TRBV12-4	TRBJ2-3	.	TGTGCCAGCAGCCATAGCGCAGATACGCAGTATTTT	CASSHSADTQYF
.	14	TRBV3-1/TRBV3-2	TRBJ2-7	.	TGTGCCAGCAGCCAGCTAGGGCCCTCCTACGAGCAGTACTTC	CASSQLGPSYEQYF
once	14	TRBV4-1	TRBJ2-2	.	TGCGCCAGCAGCCCCCGCCACGTGGCCGGGGAGCTGTTTTTT	CASSPRHVAGELFF
.	15	TRBV4-2	TRBJ1-2	.	TGTGCCAGCAGCCCATTAGACGGTGGGAACTATGGCTACACCTTC	CASSPLDGGNYGYTF
once	15	TRBV11-1	TRBJ2-1	TRBD1	TGTGCCAGCAGCCCTACAGGGGGCCTGAAAAATGAGCAGTTCTTC	CASSPTGGLKNEQFF
.	17	TRBV29-1	TRBJ2-7	TRBD2	TGCAGCGTTGAAGGGCGGGCAGGGGGGACTAGCGGGAACGAGCAGTACTTC	CSVEGRAGGTSGNEQYF
.	13	TRBV7-9	TRBJ1-1	.	TGTGCCAGCAGCTTACAGGGGAACACTGAAGCTTTCTTT	CASSLQGNTEAFF
.	15	TRBV5-1	TRBJ1-4	TRBD1	TGCGCCAGCAGCATAAGGACAGGGGCAAATGAAAAACTGTTTTTT	CASSIRTGANEKLFF
.	15	TRBV7-9	TRBJ1-4	.	TGTGCCAGCAGCAACGGACAGTCAACTAATGAAAAACTGTTTTTT	CASSNGQSTNEKLFF
.	13	TRBV14	TRBJ1-1	.	TGTGCCAGCAGCCGGGTCGAGGGCTCCGCAGCTTTCTTT	CASSRVEGSAAFF
.	12	TRBV12-3/TRBV12-4	TRBJ1-2	.	TGTGCCAGCAGTTACAACAGGGATGGCTACACCTTC	CASSYNRDGYTF